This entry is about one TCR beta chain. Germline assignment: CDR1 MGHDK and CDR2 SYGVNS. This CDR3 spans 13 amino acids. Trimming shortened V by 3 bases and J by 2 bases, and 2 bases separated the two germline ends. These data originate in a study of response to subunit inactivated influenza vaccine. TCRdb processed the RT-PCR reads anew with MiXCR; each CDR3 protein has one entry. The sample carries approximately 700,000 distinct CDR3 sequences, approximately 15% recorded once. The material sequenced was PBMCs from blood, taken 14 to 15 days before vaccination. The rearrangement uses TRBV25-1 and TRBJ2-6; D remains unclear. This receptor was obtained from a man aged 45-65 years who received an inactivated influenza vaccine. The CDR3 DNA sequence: TGTGCCAGCAGTGATCCTGGGGCCAACGTCCTGACTTTC. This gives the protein CASSDPGANVLTF.